This T cell receptor beta chain was retrieved from a study of T-cell reconstitution after alpha-beta-depleted transplantation in children. Construction of the TCRbeta library involved unique molecular identifiers. MiXCR, applied by TCRdb to the PCR reads, yields one record per CDR3 protein. In the table there are more than 200,000 distinct CDR3 sequences, 9.7% of which are singletons. The table lists this clonotype with many counts. There are 14 residues in the CDR3. CDR1 MDHEN and CDR2 SYDVKM come from the germline V gene. Deletions cut 7 bases from V and 7 bases from J, with 17 bases between. The rearrangement links TRBV28 to TRBJ2-1, with D perhaps matching TRBD1 or TRBD2 (6 bases each). This clonotype was obtained from a human donor who donated a stem cell graft to a child with SCID. The sequences come from PBMCs from the stem cell graft donor, collected from the stem cell graft. Here the CDR3 reads CASTLWGRGNEQFF. The CDR3 DNA sequence: TGTGCCAGCACCCTGTGGGGGCGGGGTAATGAGCAGTTCTTC. Using reference TRBV28 and TRBJ2-1 for the parts outside the CDR3, the full variable domain is DVKVTQSSRYLVKRTGEKVFLECVQDMDHENMFWYRQDPGLGLRLIYFSYDVKMKEKGDIPEGYSVSREKKERFSLILESASTNQTSMYLCASTLWGRGNEQFFGPGTRLTVL.